This TCR beta chain was recorded in a study of T cell responses to AZD1222 COVID-19 vaccine. Some clones are missing from TCRdb's copy, which holds only in-frame ones; the method was immunoSEQ multiplex PCR. The sample lists under 150,000 clones, roughly 90% occurring once. The length of the CDR3 is 14 residues. Germline V CDR1 and CDR2: MDHEN, SYDVKM. J was trimmed by 4 bases and V by 3 bases; bases with no gene match: 4. The receptor's source is an adult in good health. The J gene is TRBJ2-5, the V gene TRBV28; 8 nucleotides agree with TRBD1. Sequencing was performed on peripheral blood, taken on day 0 of AZD1222 vaccination. The CDR3 loop reads CASSFQGARETQYF. The CDR3 nucleotides read TGTGCCAGCAGTTTTCAGGGGGCGCGAGAGACCCAGTACTTC.